The present T cell receptor (beta chain) was sequenced within a study of T cell clones after liver transplantation. This table comes from immunoSEQ multiplex PCR, and its TCRdb copy is limited to in-frame clones, with some not included. The table lists roughly 57,000 clones, 71% of them singletons. V was shortened by 3 bases and J by 5 bases, with 13 bases between the two germline ends. Germline CDR1 reads GTSNPN; CDR2 reads SVGIG (reference sequence). The length of the CDR3 is 13 residues. This receptor was taken from a human donor who received a liver transplant. The V and J genes are TRBV30 and TRBJ1-2, with a tentative D call TRBD1 (5 bases). The specimen comprised CD4+ T cells from blood, sampled before liver transplant. The CDR3 DNA is TGTGCCTGGAGCGAGTCGGGGGAGTATGGCTACACCTTC. Amino acid sequence: CAWSESGEYGYTF.